Below are 2 T cell receptor beta chains sequenced from a single sample in a study of tumor and adjacent non-tumor tissue in lung cancer. TCRbeta libraries were built with three rounds of nested PCR, modified from ARM-PCR. MiXCR, run by TCRdb on the multiplex PCR reads, gives a single entry per CDR3 protein. The data contain some 84,000 distinct CDR3 sequences, around 57% of them singletons. The template was RNA from unsorted bulk tissue. Material: lung tumor tissue. These receptors originate from a man in his 70s with non-small cell lung cancer.

As to this clonotype: One end of the junction fails to match germline, which may point to a read error. This chain connects TRBV6-1 to TRBJ2-2, with a tentative D call TRBD1 (5 bases). CDR3 size: 15 residues. In germline, CDR1 is MNHNS, CDR2 SASEGT. CDR3 DNA: TGTACCAGCAAACGAGGACACCTTACGGCCGGGGAGCTGTTTTTT. It yields the protein CTSKRGHLTAGELFF.

This chain links TRBV29-1 with TRBJ1-1; D may be TRBD1 (5 bases). V was trimmed by 5 bases and J by 10 bases, leaving 20 bases between them. The CDR3 extends over 13 amino acids. Germline CDR1 and CDR2: SQVTM and ANQGSEA. The CDR3 DNA reads TGCAGCGTTCTAGGACGGACAAACACTCCAGCTTTCTTT. Protein: CSVLGRTNTPAFF.